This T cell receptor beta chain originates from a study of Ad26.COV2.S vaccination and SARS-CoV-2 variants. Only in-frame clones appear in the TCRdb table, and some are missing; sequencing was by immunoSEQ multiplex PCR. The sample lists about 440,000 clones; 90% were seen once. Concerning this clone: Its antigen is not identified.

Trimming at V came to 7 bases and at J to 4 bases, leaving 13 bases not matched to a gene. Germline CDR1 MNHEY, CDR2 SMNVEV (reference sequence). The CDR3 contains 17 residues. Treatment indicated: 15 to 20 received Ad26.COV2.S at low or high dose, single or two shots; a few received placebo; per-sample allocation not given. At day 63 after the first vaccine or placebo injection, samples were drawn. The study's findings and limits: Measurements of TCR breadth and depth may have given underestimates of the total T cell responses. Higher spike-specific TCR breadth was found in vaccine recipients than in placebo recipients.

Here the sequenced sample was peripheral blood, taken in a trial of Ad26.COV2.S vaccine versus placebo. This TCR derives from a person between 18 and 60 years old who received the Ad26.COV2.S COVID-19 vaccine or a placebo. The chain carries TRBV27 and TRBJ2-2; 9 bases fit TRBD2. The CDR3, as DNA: TGTGCCAGCACCCTCCAGGGAGGCGGGAGGGGCACCGGGGAGCTGTTTTTT. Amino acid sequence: CASTLQGGGRGTGELFF.